A single sample is the source of the 14 T cell receptor beta chains below, sequenced in a study of CXCR3-negative and CXCR3-positive naive CD8 T cells. Antigens of these TCRs are unknown. Findings and limits, study-wide: TRB CDR3s were more hydrophobic in CXCR3-positive than in CXCR3-negative naive cells.

Researchers prepared the TRB cDNA libraries using 5' RACE with UMI labels. TCRdb reanalyzed the 5' RACE reads and collapses them to one entry per CDR3 protein, without DNA. This sample's table reports 85,000 to 120,000 distinct CDR3 sequences. Source material: naive CXCR3+ CD8+ T cells from blood. Subset given: CD45RO-CCR7+CD27+CD95- naive CD8+ T cells expressing CXCR3 (TNR3+). These receptors all stem from a human donor in good health. Some clones in this sample may be carry-over from other donors' samples.

V and J are TRBV15 and TRBJ1-1. The germline CDR1 and CDR2 sequences are LNHNV and YYDKDF (reference sequence). This CDR3 region has 12 residues. The CDR3 protein is CATSREGLEAFF.

The chain links TRBV29-1 to TRBJ1-1. Germline-derived CDR1 and CDR2 are SQVTM and ANQGSEA. The length of the CDR3 is 13 residues. The CDR3 is CSVELDRNTEAFF.

The chain is built from TRBV27 and TRBJ1-1; TCRdb's assignment of TRBD1 cannot be checked, as there is no DNA. The germline V gene has CDR1 MNHEY and CDR2 SMNVEV (reference sequence). This CDR3 spans 14 amino acids. The CDR3 sequence is CASSSGQANTEAFF.

The J gene is TRBJ2-7, the V gene TRBV29-1. The CDR3 runs to 11 residues. Per germline, CDR1 SQVTM and CDR2 ANQGSEA. CDR3 loop: CSVEGPYEQYF.

The chain joins TRBV4-1 to TRBJ1-4. The CDR3 contains 15 residues. Germline V gene lookup returns CDR1 MGHRA and CDR2 YSYEKL. The CDR3 is CASSMPRALNEKLFF.

The rearrangement links TRBV7-9 to TRBJ2-1; the D call of TRBD2 rests on TCRdb alone, since no DNA is present to check it. In germline, CDR1 is SEHNR, CDR2 FQNEAQ (reference sequence). CDR3 length: 16 residues. The CDR3 here is CASNRDSGSSYNEQFF.

The chain recombines TRBV6-6 with TRBJ2-7; no DNA is available, so the TRBD2 call from TCRdb remains unchecked. The CDR3 has 17 residues. In germline, CDR1 is MNHNY, CDR2 SVGAGI (reference sequence). The CDR3 here is CASAQGLAGGFAYEQYF.

The chain recombines TRBV5-1 with TRBJ2-2. Germline CDR1 reads SGHRS; CDR2 reads YFSETQ. CDR3 length equals 13 residues. CDR3 residues: CASSLLRTGELFF.

The chain combines TRBV10-3 with TRBJ2-5; absent DNA, TCRdb's TRBD1 call cannot be checked. The CDR3 extends over 15 amino acids. The germline V gene has CDR1 ENHRY and CDR2 SYGVKD. The CDR3 sequence: CAISTESGGAETQYF.

This rearrangement joins TRBV19 to TRBJ2-2. The CDR3 covers 13 residues. Germline CDR1 and CDR2: LNHDA and SQIVND (reference sequence). CDR3 loop: CASSIGTPGELFF.

The rearrangement joins TRBV20-1 to TRBJ2-7; checking the TCRdb D call of TRBD1 is not possible without DNA. Per germline, CDR1 DFQATT and CDR2 SNEGSKA (reference sequence). The CDR3 covers 14 residues. CDR3: CSARDLLAGGEQYF.

This chain connects TRBV29-1 to TRBJ1-2. The germline gives CDR1 SQVTM, CDR2 ANQGSEA. The CDR3 runs to 14 residues. This CDR3 is CSVQDPLANYGYTF.

V usage is TRBV6-2 or TRBV6-3 and J usage is TRBJ2-7. This CDR3 contains 16 residues. CDR1 is MNHEY, CDR2 SVGEGT, per germline. CDR3 sequence reads: CASSFHPAGGIHEQYF.

The genes are TRBV13 and TRBJ2-1. This CDR3 comprises 15 residues. CDR1 PRHDT and CDR2 FYEKMQ come from the germline V gene (reference sequence). The CDR3: CASSLRGISYNEQFF.